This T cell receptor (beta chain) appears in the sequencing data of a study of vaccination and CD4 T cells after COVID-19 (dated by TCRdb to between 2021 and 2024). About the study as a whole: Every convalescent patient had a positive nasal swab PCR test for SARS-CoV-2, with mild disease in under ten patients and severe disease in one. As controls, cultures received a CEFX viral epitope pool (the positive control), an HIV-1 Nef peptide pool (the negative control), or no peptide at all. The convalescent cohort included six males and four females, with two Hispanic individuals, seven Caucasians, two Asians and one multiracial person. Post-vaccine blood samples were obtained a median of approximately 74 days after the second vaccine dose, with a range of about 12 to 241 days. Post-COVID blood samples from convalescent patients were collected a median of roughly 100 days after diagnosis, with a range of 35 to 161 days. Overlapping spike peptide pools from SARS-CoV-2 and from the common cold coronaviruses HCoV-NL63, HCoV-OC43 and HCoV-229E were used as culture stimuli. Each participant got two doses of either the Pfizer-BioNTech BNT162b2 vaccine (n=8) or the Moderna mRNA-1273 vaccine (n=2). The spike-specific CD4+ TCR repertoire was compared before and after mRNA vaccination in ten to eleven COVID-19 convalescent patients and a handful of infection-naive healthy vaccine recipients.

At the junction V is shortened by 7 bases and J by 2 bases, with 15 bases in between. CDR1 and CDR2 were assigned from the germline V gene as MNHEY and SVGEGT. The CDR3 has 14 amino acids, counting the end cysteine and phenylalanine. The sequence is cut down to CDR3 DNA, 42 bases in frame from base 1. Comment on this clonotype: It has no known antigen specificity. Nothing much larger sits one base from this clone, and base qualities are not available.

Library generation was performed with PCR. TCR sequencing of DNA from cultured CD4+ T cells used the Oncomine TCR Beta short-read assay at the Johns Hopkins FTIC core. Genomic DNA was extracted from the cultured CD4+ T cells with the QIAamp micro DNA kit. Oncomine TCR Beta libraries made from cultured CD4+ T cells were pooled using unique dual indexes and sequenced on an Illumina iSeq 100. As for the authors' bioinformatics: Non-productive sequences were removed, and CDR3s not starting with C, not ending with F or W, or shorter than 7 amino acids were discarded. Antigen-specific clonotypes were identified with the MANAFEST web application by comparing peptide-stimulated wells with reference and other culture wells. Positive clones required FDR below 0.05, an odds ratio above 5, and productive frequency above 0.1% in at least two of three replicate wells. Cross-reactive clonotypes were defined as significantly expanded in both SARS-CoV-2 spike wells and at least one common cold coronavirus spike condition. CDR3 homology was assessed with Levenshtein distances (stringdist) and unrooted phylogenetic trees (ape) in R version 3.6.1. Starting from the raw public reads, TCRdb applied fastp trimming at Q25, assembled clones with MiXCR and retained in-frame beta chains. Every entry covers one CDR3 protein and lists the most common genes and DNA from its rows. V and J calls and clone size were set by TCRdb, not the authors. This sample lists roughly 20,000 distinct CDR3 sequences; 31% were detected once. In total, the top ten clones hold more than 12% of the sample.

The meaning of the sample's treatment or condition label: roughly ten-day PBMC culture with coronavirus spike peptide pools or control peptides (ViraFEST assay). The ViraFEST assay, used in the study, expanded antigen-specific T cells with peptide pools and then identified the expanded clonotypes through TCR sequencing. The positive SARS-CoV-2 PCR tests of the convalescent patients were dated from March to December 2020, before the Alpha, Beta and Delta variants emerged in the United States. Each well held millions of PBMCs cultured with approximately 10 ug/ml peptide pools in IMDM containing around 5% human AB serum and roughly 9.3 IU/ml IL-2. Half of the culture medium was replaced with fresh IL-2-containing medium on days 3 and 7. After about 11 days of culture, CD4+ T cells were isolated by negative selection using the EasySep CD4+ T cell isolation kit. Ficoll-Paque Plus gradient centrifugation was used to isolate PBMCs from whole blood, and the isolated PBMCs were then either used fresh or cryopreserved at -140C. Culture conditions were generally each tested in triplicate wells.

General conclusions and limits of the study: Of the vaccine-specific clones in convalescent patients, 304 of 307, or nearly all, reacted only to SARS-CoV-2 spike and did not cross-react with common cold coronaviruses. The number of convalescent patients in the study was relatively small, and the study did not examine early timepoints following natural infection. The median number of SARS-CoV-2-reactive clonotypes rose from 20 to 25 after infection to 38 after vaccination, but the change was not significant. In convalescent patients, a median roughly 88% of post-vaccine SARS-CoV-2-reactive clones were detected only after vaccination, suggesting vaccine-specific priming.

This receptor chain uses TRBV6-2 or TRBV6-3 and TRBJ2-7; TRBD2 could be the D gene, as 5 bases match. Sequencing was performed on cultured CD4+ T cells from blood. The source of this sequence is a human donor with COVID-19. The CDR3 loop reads CASTKRGSTYEQYF. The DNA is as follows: TGTGCCAGCACCAAACGGGGAAGCACCTACGAGCAGTACTTC.